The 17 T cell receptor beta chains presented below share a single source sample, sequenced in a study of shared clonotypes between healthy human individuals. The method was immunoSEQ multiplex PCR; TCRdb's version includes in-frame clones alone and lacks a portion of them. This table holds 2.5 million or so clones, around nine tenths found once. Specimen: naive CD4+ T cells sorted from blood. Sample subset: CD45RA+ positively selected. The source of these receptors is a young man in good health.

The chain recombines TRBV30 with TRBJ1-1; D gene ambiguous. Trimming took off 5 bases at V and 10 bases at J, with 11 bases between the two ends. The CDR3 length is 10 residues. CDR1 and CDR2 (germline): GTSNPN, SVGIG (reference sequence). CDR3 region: CAWSPYAAFF. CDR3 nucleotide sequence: TGTGCCTGGTCCCCATACGCAGCTTTCTTT.

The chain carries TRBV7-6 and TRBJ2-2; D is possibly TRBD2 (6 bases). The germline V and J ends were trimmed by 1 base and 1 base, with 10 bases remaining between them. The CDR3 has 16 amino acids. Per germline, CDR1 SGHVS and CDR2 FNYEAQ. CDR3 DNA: TGTGCCAGCAGCTTAGGGGGCGGGGTGAACACCGGGGAGCTGTTTTTT. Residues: CASSLGGGVNTGELFF.

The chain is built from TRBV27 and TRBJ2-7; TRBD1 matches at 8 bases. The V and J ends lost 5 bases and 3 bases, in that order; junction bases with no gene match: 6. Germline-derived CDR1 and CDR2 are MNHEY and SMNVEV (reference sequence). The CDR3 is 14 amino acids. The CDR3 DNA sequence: TGTGCCAGCAGTGCCGGAACAGGGGGCTACGAGCAGTACTTC. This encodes CASSAGTGGYEQYF.

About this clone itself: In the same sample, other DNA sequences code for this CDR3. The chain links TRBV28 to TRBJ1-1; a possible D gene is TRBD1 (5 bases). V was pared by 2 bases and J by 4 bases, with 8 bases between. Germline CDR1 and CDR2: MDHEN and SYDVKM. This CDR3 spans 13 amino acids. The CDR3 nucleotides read TGTGCCAGCAGTTTACCAGGGCCCACTGAAGCTTTCTTT. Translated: CASSLPGPTEAFF.

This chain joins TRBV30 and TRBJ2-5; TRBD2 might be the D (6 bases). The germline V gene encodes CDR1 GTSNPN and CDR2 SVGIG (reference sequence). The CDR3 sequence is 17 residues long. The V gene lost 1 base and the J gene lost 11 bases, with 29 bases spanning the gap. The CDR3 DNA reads TGTGCCTGGAGTGGGTCCTGGGTGACTAGTTCTGGCTCGGGGCAGTACTTC. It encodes CAWSGSWVTSSGSGQYF. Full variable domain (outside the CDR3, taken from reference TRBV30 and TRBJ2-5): SQTIHQWPATLVQPVGSPLSLECTVEGTSNPNLYWYRQAAGRGLQLLFYSVGIGQISSEVPQNLSASRPQDRQFILSSKKLLLSDSGFYLCAWSGSWVTSSGSGQYFGPGTRLLVL.

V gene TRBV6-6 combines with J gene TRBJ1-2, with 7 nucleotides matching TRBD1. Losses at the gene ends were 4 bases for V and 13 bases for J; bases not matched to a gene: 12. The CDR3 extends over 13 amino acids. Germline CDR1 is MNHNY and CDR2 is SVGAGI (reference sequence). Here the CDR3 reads CASSSPGQVPPTF. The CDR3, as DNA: TGTGCCAGCAGTTCCCCCGGACAGGTTCCCCCCACCTTC.

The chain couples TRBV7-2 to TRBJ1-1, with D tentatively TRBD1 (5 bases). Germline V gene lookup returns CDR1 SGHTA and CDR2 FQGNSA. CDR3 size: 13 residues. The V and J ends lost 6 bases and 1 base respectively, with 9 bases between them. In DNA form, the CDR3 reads TGTGCCAGCAGACGAGGGGAGAACACTGAAGCTTTCTTT. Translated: CASRRGENTEAFF.

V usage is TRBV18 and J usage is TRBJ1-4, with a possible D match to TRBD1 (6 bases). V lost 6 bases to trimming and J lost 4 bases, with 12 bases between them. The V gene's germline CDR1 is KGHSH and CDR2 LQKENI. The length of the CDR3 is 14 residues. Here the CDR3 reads CASSPQGINEKLFF. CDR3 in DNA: TGTGCCAGCTCGCCCCAGGGGATTAATGAAAAACTGTTTTTT.

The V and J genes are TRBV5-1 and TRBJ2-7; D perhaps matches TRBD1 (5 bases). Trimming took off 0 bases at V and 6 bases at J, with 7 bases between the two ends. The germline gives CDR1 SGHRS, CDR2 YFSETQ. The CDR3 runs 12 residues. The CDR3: CASSLDRSEQYF. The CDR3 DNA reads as TGCGCCAGCAGCTTGGACAGGAGCGAGCAGTACTTC.

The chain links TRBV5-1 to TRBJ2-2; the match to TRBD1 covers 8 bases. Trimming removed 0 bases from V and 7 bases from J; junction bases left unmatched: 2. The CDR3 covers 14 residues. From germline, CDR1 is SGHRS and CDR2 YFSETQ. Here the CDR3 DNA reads TGCGCCAGCAGCTTGGCAGGGGGCGACGGGGAGCTGTTTTTT. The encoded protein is CASSLAGGDGELFF.

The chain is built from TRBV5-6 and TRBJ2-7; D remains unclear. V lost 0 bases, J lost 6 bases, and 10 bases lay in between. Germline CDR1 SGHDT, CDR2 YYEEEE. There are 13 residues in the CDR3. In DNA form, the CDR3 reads TGTGCCAGCAGCTTGGGACGTAGAACCGAGCAGTACTTC. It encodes CASSLGRRTEQYF.

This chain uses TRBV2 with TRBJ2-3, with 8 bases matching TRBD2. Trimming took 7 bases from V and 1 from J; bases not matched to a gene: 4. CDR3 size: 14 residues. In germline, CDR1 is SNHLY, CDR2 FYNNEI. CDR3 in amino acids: CASTPGLGTDTQYF. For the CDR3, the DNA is TGTGCCAGCACCCCGGGACTAGGCACAGATACGCAGTATTTT.

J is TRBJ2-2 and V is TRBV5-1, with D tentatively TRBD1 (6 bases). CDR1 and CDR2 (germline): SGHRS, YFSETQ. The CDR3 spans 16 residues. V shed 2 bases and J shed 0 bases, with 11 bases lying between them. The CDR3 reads CASSFSRGSNTGELFF. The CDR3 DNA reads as TGCGCCAGCAGCTTTTCCAGGGGATCGAACACCGGGGAGCTGTTTTTT.

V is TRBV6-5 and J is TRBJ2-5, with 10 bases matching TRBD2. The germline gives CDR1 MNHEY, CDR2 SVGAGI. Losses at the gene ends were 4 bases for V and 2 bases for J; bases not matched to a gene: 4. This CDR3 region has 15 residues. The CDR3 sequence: CASSFSGGIQETQYF. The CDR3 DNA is TGTGCCAGCAGTTTTAGCGGGGGGATACAAGAGACCCAGTACTTC.

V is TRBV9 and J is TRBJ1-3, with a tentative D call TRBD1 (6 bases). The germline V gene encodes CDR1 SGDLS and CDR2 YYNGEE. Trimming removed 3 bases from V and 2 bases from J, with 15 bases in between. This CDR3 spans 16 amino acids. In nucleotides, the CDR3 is TGTGCCAGCAGCGCGACAGGTGCTAGTACTGGAAACACCATATATTTT. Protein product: CASSATGASTGNTIYF.

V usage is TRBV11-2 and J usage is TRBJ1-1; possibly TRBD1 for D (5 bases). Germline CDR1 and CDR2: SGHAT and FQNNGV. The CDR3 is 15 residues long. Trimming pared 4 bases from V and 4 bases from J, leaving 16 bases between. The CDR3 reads CASSSGGKSGTEAFF. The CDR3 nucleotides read TGTGCCAGCAGCTCGGGGGGGAAATCGGGCACTGAAGCTTTCTTT.

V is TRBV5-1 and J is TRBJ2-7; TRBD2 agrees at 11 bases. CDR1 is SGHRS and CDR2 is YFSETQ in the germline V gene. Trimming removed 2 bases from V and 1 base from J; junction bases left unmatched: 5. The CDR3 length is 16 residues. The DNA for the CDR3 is TGCGCCAGCAGCTTACTAGCGGGAGTAACGTCCTACGAGCAGTACTTC. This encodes CASSLLAGVTSYEQYF.